The rows below give T cell receptor beta chains drawn from one sample of a study of OX40 agonist ivuxolimab in advanced cancers. This table comes from immunoSEQ multiplex PCR, and its TCRdb copy is limited to in-frame clones, with some not included. The sample holds around 80,000 clones, around nine tenths seen once. Sequences were derived from CD4+ or CD8+ T cells sorted from blood, sampled in a trial of the OX40 agonist ivuxolimab. Receptor source: an adult with an advanced solid tumor such as melanoma, head and neck, liver or kidney cancer. Both conserved end residues are part of each CDR3. D genes are given only for firm matches. The listing skips clone size in some rows; elsewhere it reads once, few, many or a size class.

cdr3_nt	cdr3_aa	clone_size	d_call	j_call	v_call
TGTGCCAGCAGTTTCACCGGGCAGGGAAGTGGGCCCCAGCATTTT	CASSFTGQGSGPQHF	.	.	TRBJ1-5	TRBV27
TGTGCCAGCAGCACCGGGACAGGGGTTTGGAGCAATCAGCCCCAGCATTTT	CASSTGTGVWSNQPQHF	.	TRBD1	TRBJ1-5	TRBV5-5
TGCGCCAGCAGCCAAGCGGTTAGCGGGAACTACGAGCAGTACTTC	CASSQAVSGNYEQYF	few	TRBD2	TRBJ2-7	TRBV4-1
TGTGCCAGCTCACCAAAGAAAGAGACCCAGTACTTC	CASSPKKETQYF	.	.	TRBJ2-5	TRBV18
TGTGCCAGCGTGCCGTCAGACAAGTTAGCGGGAGAGGGGAGCGGCGGGGAGCTGTTTTTT	CASVPSDKLAGEGSGGELFF	.	.	TRBJ2-2	TRBV12-1
TGTGCCAGCAGCTTCATGCCCTCCGGGACAGGGGTCGAGCAGTACTTC	CASSFMPSGTGVEQYF	.	TRBD1	TRBJ2-7	TRBV7-3
TGCGCCAGCAGCTTGACCTCCGGGCCGCCCTACGAGCAGTACTTC	CASSLTSGPPYEQYF	.	.	TRBJ2-7	TRBV5-1
TGTGCCAGCAGTCTAGGACTGGGCGGGGAGCTGTTTTTT	CASSLGLGGELFF	.	.	TRBJ2-2	TRBV2
TGTGCCTTATGGACCTCCGGAGGGGGTGGTACTCAGCCCCAGCATTTT	CALWTSGGGGTQPQHF	.	.	TRBJ1-5	TRBV30
TGCGCCAGCAGCTTCGAGCACCCTAGCACAGATACGCAGTATTTT	CASSFEHPSTDTQYF	.	.	TRBJ2-3	TRBV5-1
TGTGCCAGCAGCTCGGGACAGGGGTACGGCTACACCTTC	CASSSGQGYGYTF	.	TRBD1	TRBJ1-2	TRBV7-3
TGCGCCAGCAGTTTAACAGGGAAAAGCTCCTACGAGCAGTACTTC	CASSLTGKSSYEQYF	.	.	TRBJ2-7	TRBV5-1
TGTGCCAGCAGCCGGACAGGGCGGGGCTCCTACAATGAGCAGTTCTTC	CASSRTGRGSYNEQFF	.	TRBD1	TRBJ2-1	TRBV7-9
TGTGCCAGCTCACCACGGACGGGGGGACAAGAGACCCAGTACTTC	CASSPRTGGQETQYF	.	TRBD2	TRBJ2-5	TRBV18
TGTGCCAGCTCACCAGGCGCGACAGTCAACACTGAAGCTTTCTTT	CASSPGATVNTEAFF	.	.	TRBJ1-1	TRBV18
TGTGCCAGCAGCTTGCAGCTAGCCAGCTCCTATAATTCACCCCTCCACTTT	CASSLQLASSYNSPLHF	.	.	TRBJ1-6	TRBV5-8
TGTGCCAGCAGCATACAGGGAGGGTTGAACACTGAAGCTTTCTTT	CASSIQGGLNTEAFF	.	.	TRBJ1-1	TRBV7-3
TGTGCCACCCAACGTGGACAGGGGAGCAATCAGCCCCAGCATTTT	CATQRGQGSNQPQHF	once	TRBD1	TRBJ1-5	TRBV6-5
TGTGCCAGCAGCCCCCGCGGGCGGCAAGAGACCCAGTACTTC	CASSPRGRQETQYF	once	.	TRBJ2-5	TRBV9
TGCGCCAGCAGCGTCGGGACAGGGAGTCGGTCAGATACGCAGTATTTT	CASSVGTGSRSDTQYF	.	TRBD1	TRBJ2-3	TRBV5-1
TGTGCCAGCAGCCCGGGACCGATGACTAACTATGGCTACACCTTC	CASSPGPMTNYGYTF	.	.	TRBJ1-2	TRBV5-5
TGTGCCAGTAGTATAGATCTTAGTGGGACAGCGAGAATGCAAGAGACCCAGTACTTC	CASSIDLSGTARMQETQYF	.	TRBD1	TRBJ2-5	TRBV19
TGTGCCAGCAGGGAAAGGGGATTGAACACTGAAGCTTTCTTT	CASRERGLNTEAFF	.	.	TRBJ1-1	TRBV6-6
TGTGCCAGCAGCCACACAGGGTGGAGCCTCGAGCAGTACTTC	CASSHTGWSLEQYF	.	.	TRBJ2-7	TRBV5-4